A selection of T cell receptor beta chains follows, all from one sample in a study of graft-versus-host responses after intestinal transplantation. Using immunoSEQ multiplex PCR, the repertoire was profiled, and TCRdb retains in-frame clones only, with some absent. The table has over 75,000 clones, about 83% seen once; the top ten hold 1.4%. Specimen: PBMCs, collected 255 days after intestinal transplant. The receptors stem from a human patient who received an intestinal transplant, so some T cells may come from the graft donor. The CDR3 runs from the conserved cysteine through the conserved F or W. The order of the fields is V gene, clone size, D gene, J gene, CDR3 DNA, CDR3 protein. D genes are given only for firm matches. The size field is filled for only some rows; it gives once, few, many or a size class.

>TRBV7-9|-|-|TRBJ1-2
TGTGCCAGCAGCTCGTCGGCTGCTAACTATGGCTACACCTTC
CASSSSAANYGYTF
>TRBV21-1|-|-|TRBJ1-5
TGTGCCAGCAGCAAAGCCAAGAGCAATCAGCCCCAGCATTTT
CASSKAKSNQPQHF
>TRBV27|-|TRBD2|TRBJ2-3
TGTGCCAGCAGTTTATCGACTATGGCGGGGGGACGAGATACGCAGTATTTT
CASSLSTMAGGRDTQYF
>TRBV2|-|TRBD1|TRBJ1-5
TGTGCCAGCAGCCTCGGGACAGACAATCAGCCCCAGCATTTT
CASSLGTDNQPQHF
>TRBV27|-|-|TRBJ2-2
TGTGCCAGCAGTTCGAGCTTGGCCGGGGAGCTGTTTTTT
CASSSSLAGELFF
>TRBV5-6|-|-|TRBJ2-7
TGTGCCAGCAGCTTGCCAGGGTCTCGTTTCTACGAGCAGTACTTC
CASSLPGSRFYEQYF
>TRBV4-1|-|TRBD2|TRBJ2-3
TGCGCCAGCAGCCTACCAGAGGGGAGGGCAGATACGCAGTATTTT
CASSLPEGRADTQYF
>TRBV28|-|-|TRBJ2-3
TGTGCCAGCAGTTTAGAAGCCTCTAGCACAGATACGCAGTATTTT
CASSLEASSTDTQYF
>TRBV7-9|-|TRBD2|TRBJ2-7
TGTGCCAGCAGCTTCGGGACTAGTGAGCAGTACTTC
CASSFGTSEQYF
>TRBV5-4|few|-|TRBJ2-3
TGTGCCAGCAGCTTGGTGGGGGGATACACAGATACGCAGTATTTT
CASSLVGGYTDTQYF
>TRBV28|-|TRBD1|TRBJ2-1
TGTGCCACCAAACCGGGACAGGCACAAACGGGTGAGCAGTTCTTC
CATKPGQAQTGEQFF
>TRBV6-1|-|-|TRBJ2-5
TGTGCCAGCAGTGTTGGGGAAGCCACAGGGTTTCGGGAGACCCAGTACTTC
CASSVGEATGFRETQYF
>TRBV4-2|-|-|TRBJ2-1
TGTGCCAGCAGCCACCCCCAGGGCGAGCAGTTCTTC
CASSHPQGEQFF
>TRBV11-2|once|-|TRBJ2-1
TGTGCCAGCGCCGACAGACCCAATGAGCAGTTCTTC
CASADRPNEQFF
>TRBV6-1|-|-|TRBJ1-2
TGTGCCAGCAGTGAACGACAGGCCTGGGCTTACGGCTACACCTTC
CASSERQAWAYGYTF
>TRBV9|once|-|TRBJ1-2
TGTGCCAGCAGCGTCCGACCGTTGGGGGCAGGACCGTATGGCTACACCTTC
CASSVRPLGAGPYGYTF
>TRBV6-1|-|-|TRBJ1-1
TGTGCCAGCAGTGAATCTATCGCCTTTAGGACTTCGGGCACTGAAGCTTTCTTT
CASSESIAFRTSGTEAFF
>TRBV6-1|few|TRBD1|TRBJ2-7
TGTGCCAGCAGGGGACAGGTCTCCTACGAGCAGTACTTC
CASRGQVSYEQYF
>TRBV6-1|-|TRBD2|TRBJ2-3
TGTGCCAGCAGTGAAGTTTCGCGGGGGTCCACAGATACGCAGTATTTT
CASSEVSRGSTDTQYF
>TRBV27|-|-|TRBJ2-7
TGTGCCAGCAGTCCCGAGGGGGGGACAGCTTTCTCCTACGAGCAGTACTTC
CASSPEGGTAFSYEQYF
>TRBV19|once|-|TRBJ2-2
TGTGCCAGTAGTATTACCCCGCTCTTGAGGACCGGGGAGCTGTTTTTT
CASSITPLLRTGELFF
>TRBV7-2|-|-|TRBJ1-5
TGTGCCAGCAGCTTAGACAGGGATCAGCCCCAGCATTTT
CASSLDRDQPQHF
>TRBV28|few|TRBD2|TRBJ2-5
TGTGCCAGCAGTCGAGCGGGGGGCCTCAAAGAGACCCAGTACTTC
CASSRAGGLKETQYF
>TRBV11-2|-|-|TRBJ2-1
TGTGCCAGCAGCAGGGCAGCCTCCTACAATGAGCAGTTCTTC
CASSRAASYNEQFF
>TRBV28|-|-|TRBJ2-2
TGTGCCAGCACCGCCCGGGGTTTCAACACCGGGGAGCTGTTTTTT
CASTARGFNTGELFF
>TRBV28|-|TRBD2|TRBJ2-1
TGTGCCAGCAGTAAGCGTGCGGGGGGCGAGGGCCAGTTCTTC
CASSKRAGGEGQFF
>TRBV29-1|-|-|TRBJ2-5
TGCAGCCTCCGCGTGGTTAACTTGCAGTACTTC
CSLRVVNLQYF
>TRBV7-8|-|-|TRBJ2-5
TGTGCCAGCAGCTTTGGCCAAGAGACCCAGTACTTC
CASSFGQETQYF
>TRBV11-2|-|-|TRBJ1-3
TGTGCCAGCAGCTTTTCGGCCAGCTCTGGAAACACCATATATTTT
CASSFSASSGNTIYF
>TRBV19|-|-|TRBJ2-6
TGTGCCAGCAGAGGGGCCAACGTCCTGACTTTC
CASRGANVLTF
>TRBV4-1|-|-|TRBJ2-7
TGCGCCAGCAGCCAAGTCGGGCGAGACGAGCAGTACTTC
CASSQVGRDEQYF
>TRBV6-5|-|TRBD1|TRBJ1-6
TGTGCCAGCAGTGGGAAGGGACAGTTCAATTCACCCCTCCACTTT
CASSGKGQFNSPLHF
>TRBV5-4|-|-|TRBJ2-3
TGTGCCAGCAGCTTGGTAGGGGGAGATACGCAGTATTTT
CASSLVGGDTQYF
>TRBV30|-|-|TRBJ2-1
TGTGCCTGGAGTTTTAACAATGAGCAGTTCTTC
CAWSFNNEQFF
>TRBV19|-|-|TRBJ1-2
TGTGCCAGCGCACAGGGACTCCTCAACTATGGCTACACCTTC
CASAQGLLNYGYTF
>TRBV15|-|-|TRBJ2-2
TGTGCCACCAGCAGAGATAACAGAAACACCGGGGAGCTGTTTTTT
CATSRDNRNTGELFF
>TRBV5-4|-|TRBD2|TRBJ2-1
TGTGCCAGCAGCTTGGGGGGTCTAGCGGGACGGACCTACAATGAGCAGTTCTTC
CASSLGGLAGRTYNEQFF
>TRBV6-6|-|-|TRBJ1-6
TGTGCCAGCAGTACACAGGTACCAGGTTCACCCCTCCACTTT
CASSTQVPGSPLHF
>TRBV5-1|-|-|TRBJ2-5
TGCGCCAGCAGCTTGGGAGTTAACGGAGAGACCCAGTACTTC
CASSLGVNGETQYF
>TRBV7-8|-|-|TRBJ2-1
TGTGCCAGCAGGCCATCGCGGGGAGTACCGAGTGAGCAGTTCTTC
CASRPSRGVPSEQFF
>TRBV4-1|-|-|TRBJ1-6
TGCGCCAGCAGCCAAGAGGACACTCGTAATTCACCCCTCCACTTT
CASSQEDTRNSPLHF
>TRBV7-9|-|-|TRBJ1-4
TGTGCCAGCAGCCCGCAGGGGAATGAAAAACTGTTTTTT
CASSPQGNEKLFF
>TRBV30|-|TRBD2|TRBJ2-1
TGTGCCTGGAGTAAAGCGGGGGGGCCGGGCGAGCAGTTCTTC
CAWSKAGGPGEQFF
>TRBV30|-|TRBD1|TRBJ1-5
TGTGCCTGGAGCCAGGGGGCGCAGGGTCAGCCCCAGCATTTT
CAWSQGAQGQPQHF
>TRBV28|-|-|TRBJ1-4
TGTGCCGGGGGTCAGAGAACTGAAAAACTGTTTTTT
CAGGQRTEKLFF
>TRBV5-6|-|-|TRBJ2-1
TGTGCCAGCAGCTTGGCAGGGATGGGGTTCTACAATGAGCAGTTCTTC
CASSLAGMGFYNEQFF
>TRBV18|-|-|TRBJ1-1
TGTGCCAGCTCCCAAGGGACATTCTACCCTGAAGCTTTCTTT
CASSQGTFYPEAFF
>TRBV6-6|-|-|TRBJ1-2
TGTGCCAGCAGCCCCGGGACACCGTATGGCTACACCTTC
CASSPGTPYGYTF
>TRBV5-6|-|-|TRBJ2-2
TGTGCCAGCAGCTGGAGTCGAACCGATGAAACCGGGGAGCTGTTTTTT
CASSWSRTDETGELFF
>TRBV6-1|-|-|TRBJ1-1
TGTGCCAGCAGTGAATGGGGCAGGGCCCCGAACACTGAAGCTTTCTTT
CASSEWGRAPNTEAFF
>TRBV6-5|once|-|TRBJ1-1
TGTGCCAGCAGTGAGTACAGGTTGAACACTGAAGCTTTCTTT
CASSEYRLNTEAFF
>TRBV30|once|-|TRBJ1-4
TGTGCCTGGCGACCGTCGTGGGAAAAACTGTTTTTT
CAWRPSWEKLFF
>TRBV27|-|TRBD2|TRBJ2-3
TGTGCCAGCAGTCTCCTTCCTAGCGGGGCGGGCACAGATACGCAGTATTTT
CASSLLPSGAGTDTQYF